Listed here are 29 T cell receptor beta chains from one sample, sequenced in a study of T cells after somatic rescue of genetic block. Produced via immunoSEQ multiplex PCR; TCRdb's table is partial and in-frame only. The sample includes about 14,000 clones, about 72% of them seen just once. Sequencing was carried out using peripheral blood mononuclear cells (PBMCs). The source is a man aged 18 to 30.

Details on this clone: Different DNA sequences within this sample yield the same CDR3. The chain has TRBV28 and TRBJ1-6, with D unresolved. Germline lookup yields CDR1 MDHEN and CDR2 SYDVKM. V was trimmed by 8 bases and J by 0 bases, leaving 11 bases between them. This CDR3 is built from 15 residues. The DNA for the CDR3 is TGTGCCAGCCTCGAGGATAGCTCCTATAATTCACCCCTCCACTTT. Translated: CASLEDSSYNSPLHF.

The chain joins TRBV28 to TRBJ2-3; D is unresolved. The V gene lost 6 bases and the J gene lost 4 bases, with 8 bases spanning the gap. The CDR3 sequence is 12 residues long. Germline-derived CDR1 and CDR2 are MDHEN and SYDVKM. The DNA for the CDR3 is TGTGCCAGCAGCTCGAATCCAGATACGCAGTATTTT. It translates to CASSSNPDTQYF.

The chain joins TRBV30 to TRBJ2-4; D is perhaps TRBD1 (8 bases). The CDR3 consists of 18 residues. V was shortened by 3 bases and J by 0 bases, with 21 bases between the two germline ends. Germline CDR1 is GTSNPN and CDR2 is SVGIG (reference sequence). The CDR3: CAWSGQGGGVIAKNIQYF. In DNA form, the CDR3 reads TGTGCCTGGAGCGGACAGGGAGGGGGGGTTATAGCCAAAAACATTCAGTACTTC.

This clone has just a few counts. The chain carries TRBV6-6 and TRBJ2-7; 9 bases are shared with TRBD1. Per the germline V gene, CDR1 is MNHNY and CDR2 is SVGAGI (reference sequence). The CDR3 extends over 13 amino acids. The ends lost 4 bases at V and 6 bases at J; junction bases unmatched: 4. As DNA, the CDR3 is TGTGCCAGCAGTTGGGACAGGGAGACCGAGCAGTACTTC. This sequence encodes CASSWDRETEQYF.

The chain combines TRBV10-2 with TRBJ1-2, with D unclear. The CDR3 has 16 amino acids. The V gene's germline CDR1 is WSHSY and CDR2 SAAADI. Between the trimmed V and J ends, which lost 6 bases and 2 bases, there was a span of 19 bases. In nucleotides, the CDR3 is TGCGCCAGCAGCCATGTGGGCGACAATTTCAACTATGGCTACACCTTC. This sequence encodes CASSHVGDNFNYGYTF.

The genes are TRBV5-1 and TRBJ2-7; a possible D gene is TRBD1 (7 bases). The CDR3 runs 18 residues. The ends were cut back, 0 bases at V and 3 bases at J, with 22 bases in the middle. The germline V gene has CDR1 SGHRS and CDR2 YFSETQ. CDR3 nucleotides: TGCGCCAGCAGCTTGGTCCCCACCTCTGCGGGACAGAACTACGAGCAGTACTTC. This codes for CASSLVPTSAGQNYEQYF.

In this sample, this clone turned up once. The chain recombines TRBV19 with TRBJ2-4; perhaps TRBD2 as D (6 bases). Germline V CDR1 and CDR2: LNHDA, SQIVND (reference sequence). V was cut by 4 bases and J by 1 base, with 14 bases left in between. The CDR3 has 16 amino acids. Written as DNA, the CDR3 is TGTGCCAGTAGTAGAAGCGGGCCCGGGGCCAAAAACATTCAGTACTTC. It specifies CASSRSGPGAKNIQYF.

This clone was detected a few times. The chain has TRBV11-2 and TRBJ2-7; D tentatively reads TRBD1 or TRBD2 (5 bases each). Germline V gene data show CDR1 as SGHAT and CDR2 as FQNNGV. The V gene lost 4 bases and the J gene lost 1 base, with 17 bases spanning the gap. The CDR3 runs 16 residues. Here the CDR3 reads CASSSGPGPFSYEQYF. The DNA of the CDR3 is TGTGCCAGCAGCTCAGGGCCGGGACCCTTTTCCTACGAGCAGTACTTC.

The J gene is TRBJ2-6, the V gene TRBV9; 11 positions match TRBD1. The CDR3 extends over 17 amino acids. Germline values: CDR1 SGDLS, CDR2 YYNGEE. Losses at the gene ends were 3 bases for V and 1 base for J; bases not matched to a gene: 3. CDR3 nucleotides: TGTGCCAGCAGCGCCCGGGACAGGGGGTCTGGGGCCAACGTCCTGACTTTC. Protein sequence: CASSARDRGSGANVLTF.

This clone showed up just once. The rearrangement joins TRBV18 to TRBJ2-1, with 12 bases that match TRBD2. Germline CDR1 reads KGHSH; CDR2 reads LQKENI. With 4 bases clipped from V and 6 bases from J, the junction kept 1 base outside the gene matches. The CDR3 loop spans 14 amino acids. CDR3 nucleotide sequence: TGTGCCAGCTCACGACTAGCGGGAGTCAATGAGCAGTTCTTC. Its protein product is CASSRLAGVNEQFF.

This chain uses TRBV6-1 with TRBJ2-7; D is perhaps TRBD1 (6 bases). Germline CDR1 and CDR2: MNHNS and SASEGT. Trimming removed 2 bases at V and 2 bases at J, with 13 bases between. The CDR3 is 15 residues long. The CDR3 loop is CASSEIAGEPYEQYF. CDR3 DNA: TGTGCCAGCAGTGAAATCGCAGGGGAACCCTACGAGCAGTACTTC.

This chain uses TRBV29-1 with TRBJ1-2, with D hard to call. Germline V gives CDR1 SQVTM, CDR2 ANQGSEA. V lost 4 bases and J 1 base, leaving 7 bases between the germline ends. The CDR3 spans 12 residues. Written as DNA, the CDR3 is TGCAGCGTTGTGGGGTATAACTATGGCTACACCTTC. Translated: CSVVGYNYGYTF.

This chain uses TRBV10-3 with TRBJ2-7, with no clear D. Between the trimmed V and J ends, which lost 3 bases and 6 bases, there was a span of 15 bases. The CDR3 is made up of 14 amino acids. The germline CDR1 and CDR2 sequences are ENHRY and SYGVKD. This CDR3 reads CAISDFGVELEQYF. As DNA, the CDR3 is TGTGCCATCAGTGATTTCGGCGTTGAGCTCGAGCAGTACTTC.

A single count supports this clone. The chain is built from TRBV5-6 and TRBJ1-2, with D possibly being TRBD1 (5 bases). The germline V gene has CDR1 SGHDT and CDR2 YYEEEE. The CDR3 length is 14 residues. V shed 3 bases and J shed 6 bases, with 15 bases lying between them. The CDR3 DNA follows: TGTGCCAGCAGCTCGGGACGGCCCTTCGATGGCTACACCTTC. It translates to CASSSGRPFDGYTF.

The sample holds a few counts of this clone. This chain links TRBV5-4 with TRBJ1-2; no reliable D call. V was cut by 0 bases and J by 8 bases, with 11 bases left in between. Germline CDR1 and CDR2: SGHNT and YYREEE (reference sequence). CDR3 length: 13 amino acids. Written as DNA, the CDR3 is TGTGCCAGCAGCTTGGCGCTGGGCGCGGGCTACACCTTC. It encodes CASSLALGAGYTF. The complete variable domain, with remaining parts taken from reference TRBV5-4 and TRBJ1-2, reads ETGVTQSPTHLIKTRGQQVTLRCSSQSGHNTVSWYQQALGQGPQFIFQYYREEENGRGNFPPRFSGLQFPNYSSELNVNALELDDSALYLCASSLALGAGYTFGSGTRLTVV.

The genes are TRBV5-6 and TRBJ2-3; 7 bases map to TRBD1. The J segment lost 2 bases and the V segment lost 1 base, leaving 7 bases of the junction unmatched. The CDR3 spans 16 residues. Germline V CDR1 and CDR2: SGHDT, YYEEEE. Here the CDR3 reads CASSLYDRAVTDTQYF. DNA of the CDR3: TGTGCCAGCAGCTTGTATGACAGGGCGGTCACAGATACGCAGTATTTT.

This chain links TRBV30 with TRBJ1-2; D is ambiguous. This CDR3 spans 12 amino acids. V was cut by 1 base and J by 6 bases, with 9 bases left in between. Germline CDR1 reads GTSNPN; CDR2 reads SVGIG (reference sequence). The CDR3 nucleotides are TGTGCCTGGAGTGAAAACAGCCATGGCTACACCTTC. This encodes CAWSENSHGYTF.

The V and J genes are TRBV7-3 and TRBJ2-2; D ambiguous. With 3 bases removed from V and 8 bases from J, the gap between germline ends came to 4 bases. The CDR3 contains 11 residues. Per germline, CDR1 SGHTA and CDR2 FQGTGA. The CDR3 protein is CASSLAGELFF. CDR3 nucleotides: TGTGCCAGCAGCTTGGCTGGGGAGCTGTTTTTT.

This clone came up once. The chain uses TRBV18 and TRBJ2-3; maybe TRBD2 (6 bases). CDR3 length: 15 amino acids. The ends were cut back, 3 bases at V and 0 bases at J, with 10 bases in the middle. Per germline, CDR1 KGHSH and CDR2 LQKENI. CDR3 protein: CASSPLGTSTDTQYF. The CDR3 bases are TGTGCCAGCTCACCTCTTGGGACTAGCACAGATACGCAGTATTTT. The variable domain in full, with the rest retrieved from reference TRBV18 and TRBJ2-3, is NAGVMQNPRHLVRRRGQEARLRCSPMKGHSHVYWYRQLPEEGLKFMVYLQKENIIDESGMPKERFSAEFPKEGPSILRIQQVVRGDSAAYFCASSPLGTSTDTQYFGPGTRLTVL.

The J gene is TRBJ2-5, the V gene TRBV13, with 11 positions matching TRBD1. The ends lost 2 bases at V and 4 bases at J; junction bases unmatched: 9. The CDR3 loop spans 17 amino acids. From germline, CDR1 is PRHDT and CDR2 FYEKMQ (reference sequence). The CDR3 nucleotides read TGTGCCAGCAGCTTACAGGGACAGGGGGGGGTCCGAGAGACCCAGTACTTC. It is translated as CASSLQGQGGVRETQYF.

This clone was observed a few times. This sequence joins TRBV19 and TRBJ1-2, with TRBD1 matching 10 bases. Germline V gene sequence: CDR1 LNHDA, CDR2 SQIVND (reference sequence). J lost 4 bases, V lost 5 bases, and 7 bases had no gene match. This CDR3 has 15 amino acids. The CDR3 here is CASSVRDRGRYGYTF. The CDR3 DNA follows: TGTGCCAGTAGTGTCCGGGACAGGGGTCGCTATGGCTACACCTTC.

The gene calls are TRBV6-6 and TRBJ1-5, with D possibly matching TRBD1 (6 bases). Germline V lookup: CDR1 MNHNY, CDR2 SVGAGI (reference sequence). Between the trimmed V and J ends, which lost 5 bases and 5 bases, there was a span of 10 bases. This CDR3 is 13 amino acids long. In DNA, the CDR3 is TGTGCCAGCAGTCGCCGACAGGATCAGCCCCAGCATTTT. Its protein is CASSRRQDQPQHF.

V gene TRBV7-9 combines with J gene TRBJ1-4; TRBD1 might be the D (5 bases). CDR3 size: 15 residues. The germline V gene encodes CDR1 SEHNR and CDR2 FQNEAQ (reference sequence). V was clipped by 3 bases and J by 3 bases, with 11 bases between them. The DNA of the CDR3 is TGTGCCAGCAGCTTGTACAGGATGGCTAATGAAAAACTGTTTTTT. The encoded protein is CASSLYRMANEKLFF. Looking up the rest from reference TRBV7-9 and TRBJ1-4 gives the full variable domain: DTGVSQNPRHKITKRGQNVTFRCDPISEHNRLYWYRQTLGQGPEFLTYFQNEAQLEKSRLLSDRFSAERPKGSFSTLEIQRTEQGDSAMYLCASSLYRMANEKLFFGSGTQLSVL.

This clone occurred a few times. V and J are TRBV7-2 and TRBJ1-1, with D uncertain. V shed 2 bases and J shed 2 bases, with 9 bases lying between them. CDR1 SGHTA and CDR2 FQGNSA come from the germline V gene. The CDR3 has 14 amino acids. Here the CDR3 reads CASSLIHPNTEAFF. Written as DNA, the CDR3 is TGTGCCAGCAGCTTAATTCACCCTAACACTGAAGCTTTCTTT.

The rearrangement uses TRBV18 and TRBJ1-1; D unresolved. The CDR3 sequence is 13 residues long. Germline lookup yields CDR1 KGHSH and CDR2 LQKENI. Trimming stripped 6 bases from V and 1 base from J, with 9 bases between. The DNA of the CDR3 is TGTGCCAGCTCCGAAGGAGGGAACACTGAAGCTTTCTTT. Translation: CASSEGGNTEAFF.

This sequence joins TRBV27 and TRBJ1-1; 7 bases are shared with TRBD1. This CDR3 has 12 residues. Germline CDR1 MNHEY, CDR2 SMNVEV (reference sequence). V was pared by 4 bases and J by 7 bases, with 3 bases of the junction left unmatched. The CDR3 nucleotides read TGTGCCAGCAGTTCTCGGGACAGTGAAGCTTTCTTT. Protein sequence: CASSSRDSEAFF.

This clone was seen at least ten times. The chain recombines TRBV19 with TRBJ2-7, with 8 nucleotides matching TRBD1. The V and J ends lost 6 bases and 3 bases, in that order; junction bases with no gene match: 7. In germline, CDR1 is LNHDA, CDR2 SQIVND (reference sequence). CDR3 length: 14 residues. The CDR3 here is CASSFRGPNYEQYF. The CDR3, as DNA: TGTGCCAGTAGCTTCAGGGGGCCCAACTACGAGCAGTACTTC.

The genes are TRBV15 and TRBJ1-5, with a possible D match to TRBD1 (6 bases). Germline V CDR1 and CDR2: LNHNV, YYDKDF (reference sequence). This CDR3 comprises 14 residues. V was cut by 1 base and J by 3 bases, with 7 bases left in between. The CDR3 region is CATSRGQANQPQHF. As DNA, the CDR3 is TGTGCCACCAGCAGAGGACAGGCCAATCAGCCCCAGCATTTT.

V is TRBV19 and J is TRBJ2-5; 12 positions agree with TRBD2. V gave up 1 base and J gave up 5 bases; unmatched junction bases: 8. Germline V gene lookup returns CDR1 LNHDA and CDR2 SQIVND (reference sequence). This CDR3 comprises 17 residues. The CDR3 is CASSIGPSGRALETQYF. The CDR3 DNA sequence: TGTGCCAGTAGTATAGGTCCTAGCGGGAGGGCCTTGGAGACCCAGTACTTC. Full variable domain (outside the CDR3, taken from reference TRBV19 and TRBJ2-5): DGGITQSPKYLFRKEGQNVTLSCEQNLNHDAMYWYRQDPGQGLRLIYYSQIVNDFQKGDIAEGYSVSREKKESFPLTVTSAQKNPTAFYLCASSIGPSGRALETQYFGPGTRLLVL.